The 9 T cell receptor beta chains below were found in one sample sequenced in a study of control samples from healthy donors and cancer patients. Profiled with immunoSEQ multiplex PCR; TCRdb holds only in-frame clones, not every one. The sample holds roughly 400,000 clones, about 93% seen once. Sequencing was carried out using PBMCs. All receptors derive from a man aged 35 to 55 with head and neck cancer.

The J gene is TRBJ2-3, the V gene TRBV28; 16 bases fit TRBD2. The CDR3 spans 18 residues. Trimming cost V 7 bases and J 5 bases; bases outside gene matches: 12. In germline, CDR1 is MDHEN, CDR2 SYDVKM. The DNA for the CDR3 is TGTGCCAGCATTTCCCCGGGACTAGCGGGAGGGCCTGGAGATACGCAGTATTTT. Protein sequence: CASISPGLAGGPGDTQYF. Based on the CDR3 plus reference TRBV28 and TRBJ2-3, the full variable domain is DVKVTQSSRYLVKRTGEKVFLECVQDMDHENMFWYRQDPGLGLRLIYFSYDVKMKEKGDIPEGYSVSREKKERFSLILESASTNQTSMYLCASISPGLAGGPGDTQYFGPGTRLTVL.

The chain uses TRBV6-2 or TRBV6-3 and TRBJ1-2, with D uncertain. There are 13 residues in the CDR3. Trimming took off 6 bases at V and 5 bases at J, with 13 bases between the two ends. The V gene's germline CDR1 is MNHEY and CDR2 SVGEGT. The CDR3 sequence is CASSRPQLYGYTF. CDR3 DNA: TGTGCCAGCAGCAGGCCCCAGTTGTATGGCTACACCTTC.

The genes are TRBV5-1 and TRBJ2-1; D is uncertain. Looked up from germline, CDR1 is SGHRS and CDR2 is YFSETQ. Between the trimmed V and J ends, which lost 0 bases and 0 bases, there was a span of 7 bases. This CDR3 region has 15 residues. In DNA form, the CDR3 reads TGCGCCAGCAGCTTGGTCGCAAACTCCTACAATGAGCAGTTCTTC. The encoded protein is CASSLVANSYNEQFF.

Only one count was recorded for this clone. The V and J genes are TRBV27 and TRBJ2-1, with D perhaps matching TRBD1 or TRBD2 (5 bases each). CDR1 is MNHEY and CDR2 is SMNVEV in the germline V gene (reference sequence). This CDR3 is built from 16 residues. V lost 0 bases to trimming and J lost 1 base, with 10 bases between them. In DNA, the CDR3 is TGTGCCAGCAGTTTATCGTTTGGGGGATCCTACAATGAGCAGTTCTTC. Protein product: CASSLSFGGSYNEQFF.

The CDR3 bases are TGTGCCACCAAGGCGGCGGGGAGTGACGGGGAGCTGTTTTTT. The encoded protein is CATKAAGSDGELFF. This chain connects TRBV24-1 to TRBJ2-2, with a weak D call TRBD2 (6 bases). The CDR3 sequence is 14 residues long. Germline values: CDR1 KGHDR, CDR2 SFDVKD. Trimming cost V 8 bases and J 7 bases, with 16 bases left between them.

V is TRBV11-2 and J is TRBJ1-3; TRBD1 might be the D (6 bases). V gave up 11 bases and J gave up 3 bases, with 17 bases separating them. CDR1 and CDR2 (germline): SGHAT, FQNNGV. The CDR3 extends over 14 amino acids. CDR3 bases: TGTGCCTGTAAGCAGGGGATATTTGGAAACACCATATATTTT. Protein product: CACKQGIFGNTIYF.

This clone was seen only once. CDR3 residues: CASSYGGAYEQYF. In DNA, the CDR3 is TGTGCCAGCAGTTATGGGGGGGCCTACGAGCAGTACTTC. V and J are TRBV27 and TRBJ2-7; 7 bases are a match to TRBD2. Germline V gene sequence: CDR1 MNHEY, CDR2 SMNVEV (reference sequence). The CDR3 contains 13 residues. With 4 bases clipped from V and 2 bases from J, the junction kept 2 bases outside the gene matches.

The chain couples TRBV27 to TRBJ2-1, with TRBD1 matching over 10 bases. V dropped 6 bases and J dropped 9; count of bases not matched to a gene: 11. The germline V gene has CDR1 MNHEY and CDR2 SMNVEV (reference sequence). The CDR3 has 15 amino acids. CDR3 in DNA: TGTGCCAGCAGAACCCGGGACAGGGGAAATGTTGAGCAGTTCTTC. Protein product: CASRTRDRGNVEQFF.

This chain connects TRBV18 to TRBJ1-4, with D unclear. V lost 3 bases and J 0 bases, leaving 23 bases between the germline ends. Germline V gene data show CDR1 as KGHSH and CDR2 as LQKENI. The length of the CDR3 is 20 residues. In DNA form, the CDR3 reads TGTGCCAGCTCACCGATGACACCAGGTGGTGTGAGAGCAACTAATGAAAAACTGTTTTTT. Protein product: CASSPMTPGGVRATNEKLFF.